The 15 T cell receptor beta chains below come from one sample, sequenced in a study of blood T cell repertoires in COVID-19. Sequencing was performed with immunoSEQ multiplex PCR; in TCRdb, only in-frame clones are kept and a portion is missing. The table lists around 94,000 clones, approximately 92% of them singletons. The sample was peripheral blood. The receptors stem from a man aged 18 to 29 with acute or convalescent COVID-19.

The genes are TRBV11-2 and TRBJ2-1, with TRBD2 as a possible D gene (6 bases). Germline assignment: CDR1 SGHAT and CDR2 FQNNGV. The length of the CDR3 is 12 residues. V lost 5 bases and J 14 bases, leaving 16 bases between the germline ends. The CDR3, as DNA: TGTGCCAGCAGCATGGAGACTAGTTGGGAGTTCTTC. This translates into CASSMETSWEFF.

This clone was detected once. The genes are TRBV5-6 and TRBJ1-5; 10 nucleotides align to TRBD1. This CDR3 has 16 residues. Trimming removed 3 bases from V and 5 bases from J; junction bases left unmatched: 8. Germline values: CDR1 SGHDT, CDR2 YYEEEE. In DNA form, the CDR3 reads TGTGCCAGCAGCTCGACGACAGGGGGCTGGGATCAGCCCCAGCATTTT. Translated: CASSSTTGGWDQPQHF.

The J gene is TRBJ2-3, the V gene TRBV5-4; 8 bases match TRBD2. Germline V gene lookup returns CDR1 SGHNT and CDR2 YYREEE (reference sequence). The V and J ends lost 0 bases and 1 base, in that order; junction bases with no gene match: 4. This CDR3 contains 16 residues. The CDR3 sequence is CASSLAPTSGTDTQYF. As DNA, the CDR3 is TGTGCCAGCAGCTTGGCGCCGACTAGCGGCACAGATACGCAGTATTTT.

The rearrangement links TRBV10-2 to TRBJ2-7; D possibly corresponds to TRBD2 (6 bases). Germline V gives CDR1 WSHSY, CDR2 SAAADI. The germline V and J ends were trimmed by 8 bases and 1 base, with 21 bases remaining between them. The CDR3 is 16 residues long. CDR3 DNA sequence: TGCGCCAGCCGGGAGCCTTTCAGGGCAATTTCCTACGAGCAGTACTTC. Its protein is CASREPFRAISYEQYF.

The chain is built from TRBV30 and TRBJ1-4, with 9 bases lining up with TRBD1. The V gene end was trimmed by 0 bases and the J gene end by 7 bases; junction bases not matched to a gene: 3. Germline loops: CDR1 GTSNPN, CDR2 SVGIG (reference sequence). The CDR3 totals 14 residues. The CDR3 nucleotides are TGTGCCTGGAGTGTAGGGACAGGGTTTGAAAAACTGTTTTTT. It is translated as CAWSVGTGFEKLFF.

V gene TRBV5-1 combines with J gene TRBJ2-7; 9 bases map to TRBD2. Germline CDR1 is SGHRS and CDR2 is YFSETQ. V trimming: 2 bases; J trimming: 1 base; junction bases outside the gene matches: 4. This CDR3 comprises 15 residues. CDR3 coding DNA: TGCGCCAGCAGCTTATTAGCGGGGGCTTCCTACGAGCAGTACTTC. It is translated as CASSLLAGASYEQYF.

The rearrangement links TRBV5-1 to TRBJ2-7; the D gene is possibly TRBD1 (6 bases). The CDR3 spans 13 residues. Trimming removed 4 bases from V and 5 bases from J, with 13 bases in between. Looked up from germline, CDR1 is SGHRS and CDR2 is YFSETQ. The CDR3 sequence is CASSRDMDDEQYF. CDR3 DNA: TGCGCCAGCAGCCGGGACATGGACGACGAGCAGTACTTC.

The chain has TRBV30 and TRBJ2-7; 7 nucleotides line up with TRBD2. This CDR3 region has 13 residues. CDR1 is GTSNPN, CDR2 SVGIG, per germline (reference sequence). V was pared by 2 bases and J by 7 bases, with 8 bases of the junction left unmatched. The CDR3 sequence: CAWSHRSGIEQYF. The CDR3 DNA reads TGTGCCTGGAGTCACAGAAGCGGGATTGAGCAGTACTTC. The full variable domain, in which reference TRBV30 and TRBJ2-7 provide the parts outside the CDR3, is SQTIHQWPATLVQPVGSPLSLECTVEGTSNPNLYWYRQAAGRGLQLLFYSVGIGQISSEVPQNLSASRPQDRQFILSSKKLLLSDSGFYLCAWSHRSGIEQYFGPGTRLTVT.

This clone was detected once. The chain has TRBV7-2 and TRBJ1-1; possibly TRBD1 for D (6 bases). CDR3 size: 15 residues. The V end was cut by 5 bases, the J end by 0 bases, with 13 bases between. Germline V gene lookup returns CDR1 SGHTA and CDR2 FQGNSA. In DNA, the CDR3 is TGTGCCAGCAGCCTCAGACAGGTCATGAACACTGAAGCTTTCTTT. Protein: CASSLRQVMNTEAFF.

This chain connects TRBV6-2 or TRBV6-3 to TRBJ1-2, with D possibly matching TRBD1 (5 bases). This CDR3 has 14 amino acids. Trimming cost V 5 bases and J 4 bases, with 14 bases left between them. From germline, CDR1 is MNHEY and CDR2 SVGEGT. CDR3: CASSIQEGAYGYTF. CDR3 bases: TGTGCCAGCAGTATACAGGAGGGCGCCTATGGCTACACCTTC.

The chain combines TRBV28 with TRBJ2-7, with 7 bases matching TRBD1. CDR3 length: 15 amino acids. The germline V gene encodes CDR1 MDHEN and CDR2 SYDVKM. Trimming removed 6 bases from V and 3 bases from J; junction bases left unmatched: 11. CDR3 protein: CASSIQGQLRYEQYF. Here the CDR3 DNA reads TGTGCCAGCAGCATACAGGGACAGCTGCGCTACGAGCAGTACTTC.

The genes are TRBV27 and TRBJ2-7; TRBD1 is a possible D gene (5 bases). The CDR3 is made up of 14 amino acids. Trimming took off 2 bases at V and 3 bases at J, with 11 bases between the two ends. Germline CDR1 MNHEY, CDR2 SMNVEV (reference sequence). The DNA for the CDR3 is TGTGCCAGCAGTTTAAAAGGGGAAGGCTACGAGCAGTACTTC. Protein: CASSLKGEGYEQYF.

The chain joins TRBV4-1 to TRBJ1-3; no firm D call. V lost 1 base, J lost 4 bases, and 11 bases lay in between. The CDR3 has 15 residues. The germline V gene has CDR1 MGHRA and CDR2 YSYEKL. The CDR3 coding sequence is TGCGCCAGCAGCCAAGCCCCGCCTACCGGAAACACCATATATTTT. Its translation: CASSQAPPTGNTIYF.

The chain links TRBV27 to TRBJ2-2; tentatively, D is TRBD2 (5 bases). The CDR3 has 12 amino acids. V was shortened by 8 bases and J by 8 bases, with 12 bases between the two germline ends. The germline CDR1 and CDR2 sequences are MNHEY and SMNVEV (reference sequence). The CDR3 region is CASRGGLGELFF. The CDR3, as DNA: TGTGCCAGCCGAGGCGGGCTGGGGGAGCTGTTTTTT.

The V call is TRBV6-5, the J call TRBJ2-1; possibly TRBD2 for D (5 bases). The CDR3 length is 12 residues. Germline CDR1 is MNHEY and CDR2 is SVGAGI. With 2 bases removed from V and 8 bases from J, the gap between germline ends came to 7 bases. The CDR3 loop is CASSYPGDEQFF. CDR3 nucleotides: TGTGCCAGCAGTTACCCCGGGGATGAGCAGTTCTTC.